These T cell receptor beta chains were read from a single sample in a study of cytomegalovirus exposure and HLA in healthy donors. The method was immunoSEQ multiplex PCR; TCRdb's version includes in-frame clones alone and lacks a portion of them. The sample contains fewer than 85,000 clones, more than 55% of which appear only once. Sequencing was performed on PBMCs. The source is a man in his sixties in good health and CMV-seropositive. The CDR3 runs from the conserved cysteine through the conserved F or W. The order of the fields is clone size, CDR3 length, J gene, V gene, D gene, CDR3 DNA, CDR3 protein. The D gene is left open where the match is weak. Some rows have no size entry. The others give once, few or many, or a class for an expanded clone.

>few|13|TRBJ2-7|TRBV7-2|.
TGTGCCAGCAGCTTAGGGAGGTCCTACGAGCAGTACTTC
CASSLGRSYEQYF
>.|12|TRBJ2-3|TRBV10-1|.
TGCGCCAGCAGCCAGGGATGGAACACGCAGTATTTT
CASSQGWNTQYF
>once|13|TRBJ2-1|TRBV23-1|.
TGCGCCAGCAGTCACCCGGCGGCACAAGGGCAGTTCTTC
CASSHPAAQGQFF
>.|15|TRBJ2-1|TRBV6-6|TRBD2
TGTGCCAGCAGTCTAACTAGCGGGAGTATCGATGAGCAGTTCTTC
CASSLTSGSIDEQFF
>.|15|TRBJ2-5|TRBV28|TRBD1
TGTGCCAGTGCCCGAAGGGAGAGTGGCCAGGGGGCCCAGTACTTC
CASARRESGQGAQYF
>few|16|TRBJ1-2|TRBV4-1|TRBD1
TGCGCCAGCAGCCAAGTAGGGACAGGGGGCGGGTATGGCTACACCTTC
CASSQVGTGGGYGYTF
>.|14|TRBJ2-7|TRBV19|.
TGTGCCAGTAGTATTTCCCGTGGAGACTACGAGCAGTACTTC
CASSISRGDYEQYF
>.|16|TRBJ2-5|TRBV9|TRBD2
TGTGCCAGCAGCGTAGAACTAGCGGGAGGTACTGAGACCCAGTACTTC
CASSVELAGGTETQYF
>.|14|TRBJ2-3|TRBV13|.
TGTGCCAGCAGCTTTAGAGGTATGGCAGATACGCAGTATTTT
CASSFRGMADTQYF
>few|12|TRBJ2-7|TRBV5-1|.
TGCGCCAGCAGCTTGGATCTCTACGAGCAGTACTTC
CASSLDLYEQYF
>.|13|TRBJ2-1|TRBV11-2|TRBD1
TGTGCCAGCAGCTTAGAACAGGGGGTTGAGCAGTTCTTC
CASSLEQGVEQFF
>.|14|TRBJ2-5|TRBV4-1|.
TGCGCCAGCAGCCATCAGGGTCCATGGGAGACCCAGTACTTC
CASSHQGPWETQYF
>.|13|TRBJ2-5|TRBV7-8|.
TGTGCCAGCAGGGGGCGTTGGCAAGAGACCCAGTACTTC
CASRGRWQETQYF
>.|14|TRBJ1-4|TRBV7-9|TRBD1
TGTTCCAGCAGCCTCACAGGGGGCGGCGAAAAACTGTTTTTT
CSSSLTGGGEKLFF
>few|15|TRBJ1-5|TRBV5-8|TRBD1
TGTGCCAGCAGCGTCGGGGACAGGGGGCGGCAGCCCCAGCATTTT
CASSVGDRGRQPQHF
>many|13|TRBJ2-1|TRBV7-3|TRBD1
TGTGCCAGCAGCTTAACGTCGGGACAGCAGCAGTTCTTC
CASSLTSGQQQFF
>.|15|TRBJ1-3|TRBV9|.
TGTGCCAGCAGCCCCCACGTGGCGGCCCTAGAAGCCATATATTTT
CASSPHVAALEAIYF
>.|16|TRBJ2-1|TRBV5-1|.
TGCGCCAGCACGGATTATGGGGGACAATTAGTCAATGAGCAGTTCTTC
CASTDYGGQLVNEQFF
>.|13|TRBJ1-2|TRBV7-2|.
TGTGCCAGCACCTTTAGCCCGGAGTATGGCTACACCTTC
CASTFSPEYGYTF
>.|17|TRBJ2-2|TRBV13|.
TGTGCCAGCAGGCTTTTAATAGGGGCGATGAACACCGGGGAGCTGTTTTTT
CASRLLIGAMNTGELFF
>.|15|TRBJ2-7|TRBV18|.
TGTGCCAGCTCACCCGGGTCCACCTCGCCCTACGAGCAGTACTTC
CASSPGSTSPYEQYF
>.|13|TRBJ2-7|TRBV30|.
TGTGCCTGGAGCTGGGGGGGCCCCTACGAGCAGTACTTC
CAWSWGGPYEQYF
>.|11|TRBJ2-1|TRBV6-6|.
TGTGCCAGTAGCCCTTACAATGAGCAGTTCTTC
CASSPYNEQFF
>.|13|TRBJ1-1|TRBV19|.
TGTGCCAGTAGTATGGGGGGGGCCGCTGAAGCTTTCTTT
CASSMGGAAEAFF
>.|14|TRBJ2-7|TRBV5-6|.
TGTGCCAGCAGCCGGGCGGGCAACTCCTACGAGCAGTACTTC
CASSRAGNSYEQYF
>few|16|TRBJ1-1|TRBV4-1|.
TGCGCCAGCAGCCAAGATCGAGGGATTGGTAAGTCTGAAGCTTTCTTT
CASSQDRGIGKSEAFF
>.|14|TRBJ2-3|TRBV6-4|.
TGTGCCAGCAGTGAGACGGGAGTGACAGATACGCAGTATTTT
CASSETGVTDTQYF
>.|14|TRBJ2-3|TRBV5-6|.
TGTGCCAGCAGCTTGGGACGGCGGTCCGATACGCAGTATTTT
CASSLGRRSDTQYF
>.|16|TRBJ2-2|TRBV2|TRBD1
TGTGCCAGCGACTCGTCGGACAGGGGGCGCCCCGGGGAGCTGTTTTTT
CASDSSDRGRPGELFF
>.|15|TRBJ2-3|TRBV5-6|TRBD1
TGTGCCAGCAGCCAAGGGACAGCTAGCACAGATACGCAGTATTTT
CASSQGTASTDTQYF
>.|14|TRBJ2-7|TRBV30|TRBD2
TGTGCCTGGAGTCGGCTAGCGGAGGTAGGCGAGCAGTACTTC
CAWSRLAEVGEQYF
>.|13|TRBJ2-7|TRBV27|.
TGTGCCAGCAGTTTATCCGGTTCCTACGAGCAGTACTTC
CASSLSGSYEQYF
>few|16|TRBJ2-7|TRBV28|.
TGTGCCAGCAGTTCCCCAGCGCCCCCCATTTCCTACGAGCAGTACTTC
CASSSPAPPISYEQYF
>.|15|TRBJ2-7|TRBV6-5|TRBD2
TGTGCCAGCAGTTACCTGGCTAGCGGGACCTACGAGCAGTACTTC
CASSYLASGTYEQYF
>.|17|TRBJ2-3|TRBV5-4|.
TGTGCCAGCAGCTTAGGAGGGGCGGATCCCCTAAGAGATACGCAGTATTTT
CASSLGGADPLRDTQYF
>.|15|TRBJ2-7|TRBV6-5|.
TGTGCCAGCAGTTACCCCAAGGGGGACCGCTACGAGCAGTACTTC
CASSYPKGDRYEQYF
>.|14|TRBJ2-2|TRBV27|.
TGTGCCAGCAGTCCCCTATCGAACACCGGGGAGCTGTTTTTT
CASSPLSNTGELFF
>few|15|TRBJ1-5|TRBV28|.
TGTGCCAGCAGTTTAGGAGACAGGCAATATCAGCCCCAGCATTTT
CASSLGDRQYQPQHF
>few|14|TRBJ2-5|TRBV30|TRBD2
TGTGCCTGGAGTCCCCTGGCGGGGGGGGAGACCCAGTACTTC
CAWSPLAGGETQYF
>few|14|TRBJ2-7|TRBV10-2|TRBD1
TGCGCCAGCACTTTCGACAGGGGAGGCTACGAGCAGTACTTC
CASTFDRGGYEQYF
>.|12|TRBJ2-3|TRBV9|.
TGTGCCAGCAGCAGACTAGTGGATACGCAGTATTTT
CASSRLVDTQYF
>.|16|TRBJ1-2|TRBV4-1|TRBD1
TGCGCCAGCAGCCAAGTCCGGGACAGACCACAGAGTGGCTACACCTTC
CASSQVRDRPQSGYTF
>.|15|TRBJ1-1|TRBV28|TRBD1
TGTGCCAGCAGTTCCCGGGACAGGGTATGGGCTGAAGCTTTCTTT
CASSSRDRVWAEAFF
>.|12|TRBJ1-2|TRBV29-1|.
TGCAGCGTGGACAGTTTCGGGACAGGCTACACCTTC
CSVDSFGTGYTF
>once|15|TRBJ1-4|TRBV4-1|.
TGCGCCAGCAGCCAAGGAGGACTTACTAATGAAAAACTGTTTTTT
CASSQGGLTNEKLFF
>.|12|TRBJ1-1|TRBV30|TRBD1
TGTGCCTGGAGTGGAAGGGACAGGGCTGCTTTCTTT
CAWSGRDRAAFF
>.|16|TRBJ1-3|TRBV28|.
TGTGCCAGCAGTTTATTGGCGGGACTCTCAAGTAACACCATATATTTT
CASSLLAGLSSNTIYF
>.|13|TRBJ2-5|TRBV6-1|.
TGTGCCAGCAGGCTAGGGAGGAGGGAGACCCAGTACTTC
CASRLGRRETQYF
>.|15|TRBJ2-3|TRBV6-5|.
TGTGCCAGCAGCTCTACTAGCTTTCGGGCAGATACGCAGTATTTT
CASSSTSFRADTQYF
>.|13|TRBJ2-2|TRBV10-3|TRBD1
TGTGCCTCGAGACAGGGCCGCACCGGGGAGCTGTTTTTT
CASRQGRTGELFF